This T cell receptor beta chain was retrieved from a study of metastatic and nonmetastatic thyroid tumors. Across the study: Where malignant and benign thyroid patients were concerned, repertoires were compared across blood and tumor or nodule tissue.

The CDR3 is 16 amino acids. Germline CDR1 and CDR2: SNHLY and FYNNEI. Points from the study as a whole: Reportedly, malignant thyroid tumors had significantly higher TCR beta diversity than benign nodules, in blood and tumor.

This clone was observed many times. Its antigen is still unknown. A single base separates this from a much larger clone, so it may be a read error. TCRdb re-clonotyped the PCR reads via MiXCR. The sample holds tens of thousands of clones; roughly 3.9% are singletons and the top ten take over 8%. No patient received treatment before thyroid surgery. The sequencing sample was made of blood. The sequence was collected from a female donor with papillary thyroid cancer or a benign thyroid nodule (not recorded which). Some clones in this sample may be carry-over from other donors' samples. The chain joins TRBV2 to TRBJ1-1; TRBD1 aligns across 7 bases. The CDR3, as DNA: TGTGCCAGCAGTAAAGCTTCCGGGGCAGGGGGCACTGAAGCTTTCTTT. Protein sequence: CASSKASGAGGTEAFF.